This TCR beta chain was captured by sequencing in a study of T cell repertoires in cytomegalovirus infection. At the level of the study: An indication of both CMV infection and matching HLA type came from public TCR beta signatures. The study's findings and limits: Using cumulative public TCR beta family frequency, the authors identified those who carried CMV together with the relevant HLA. Dominant in the ex vivo response were TCR beta clonotypes restricted by HLA-C and specific for CMV.

This clonotype was seen a handful of times. The antigen is unknown. Trimming removed 0 bases from V and 3 bases from J; junction bases left unmatched: 3. This CDR3 comprises 15 residues. The V gene's germline CDR1 is MNHEY and CDR2 SVGAGI. TCRdb reprocessed the reads with MiXCR, giving one entry per CDR3 protein. The sample yields 300,000 or so distinct CDR3 sequences, roughly 25% seen once. V usage is TRBV6-5 and J usage is TRBJ2-7; 9 bases line up with TRBD1. The TCR was taken from a human donor in good health (CMV status not recorded). Some clones in this sample may be carry-over from other donors' samples. The sample was PBMCs. The DNA of the CDR3 is TGTGCCAGCAGTTACTCTGGGACAGGGAACTACGAGCAGTACTTC. Amino acids: CASSYSGTGNYEQYF.